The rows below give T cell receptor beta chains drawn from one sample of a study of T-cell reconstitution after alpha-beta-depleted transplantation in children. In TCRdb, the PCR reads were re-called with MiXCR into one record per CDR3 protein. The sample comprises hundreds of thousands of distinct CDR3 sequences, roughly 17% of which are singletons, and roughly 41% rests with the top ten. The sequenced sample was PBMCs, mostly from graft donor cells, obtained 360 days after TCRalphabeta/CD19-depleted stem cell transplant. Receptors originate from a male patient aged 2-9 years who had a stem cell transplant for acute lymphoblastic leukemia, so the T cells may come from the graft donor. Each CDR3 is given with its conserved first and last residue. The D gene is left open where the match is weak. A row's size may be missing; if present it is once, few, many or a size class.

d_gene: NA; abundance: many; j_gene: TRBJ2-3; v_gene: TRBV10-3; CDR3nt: TGTGCCATCAGTGCCCGGAGCACAGATACGCAGTATTTT; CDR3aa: CAISARSTDTQYF
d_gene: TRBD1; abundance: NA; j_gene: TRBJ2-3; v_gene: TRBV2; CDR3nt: TGTGCCAGCAGTGGGGACAGGGTGCGGGCAGATACGCAGTATTTT; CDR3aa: CASSGDRVRADTQYF
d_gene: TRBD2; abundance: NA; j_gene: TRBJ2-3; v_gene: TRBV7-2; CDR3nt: TGTGCCAGCAGCGGGAGAGCGGGAGGCACAGATACGCAGTATTTT; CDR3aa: CASSGRAGGTDTQYF
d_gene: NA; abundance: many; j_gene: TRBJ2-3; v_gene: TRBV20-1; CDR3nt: TGCAGTGCTAGAGATCCAGATACGCAGTATTTT; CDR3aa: CSARDPDTQYF
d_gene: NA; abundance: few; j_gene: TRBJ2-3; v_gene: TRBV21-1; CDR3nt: TGTGCCAGCAGCAAACCGGGGACTAGCGGGAAGGGAGAACTTGATCCCACAGATACGCAGTATTTT; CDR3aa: CASSKPGTSGKGELDPTDTQYF
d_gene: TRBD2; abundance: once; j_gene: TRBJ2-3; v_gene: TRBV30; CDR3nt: TGTGCCTGGAGTGTACGATTGTTTTTCTCCGGGACTAGCGGAGATACTAGCACAGATACGCAGTATTTT; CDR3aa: CAWSVRLFFSGTSGDTSTDTQYF
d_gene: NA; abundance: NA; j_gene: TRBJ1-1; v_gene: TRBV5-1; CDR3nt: TGCGCCAGCAGCTTGGCCGGCAGGGGACACGGCACTGAAGCTTTCTTT; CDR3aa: CASSLAGRGHGTEAFF
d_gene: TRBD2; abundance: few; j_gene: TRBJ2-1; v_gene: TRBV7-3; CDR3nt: TGTGCCAGCAGCTCAGGGACTAGCGGAACCTACAATGAGCAGTTCTTC; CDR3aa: CASSSGTSGTYNEQFF
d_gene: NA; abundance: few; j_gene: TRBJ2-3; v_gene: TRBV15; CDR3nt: TGTGCCACCAGCAGGCTAGTGACCCAGACAGATACGCAGTATTTT; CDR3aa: CATSRLVTQTDTQYF
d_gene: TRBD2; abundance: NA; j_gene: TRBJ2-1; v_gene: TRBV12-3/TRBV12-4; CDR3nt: TGTGCCAGCTCCGGGAGGTCCGATTACAATGAGCAGTTCTTC; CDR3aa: CASSGRSDYNEQFF
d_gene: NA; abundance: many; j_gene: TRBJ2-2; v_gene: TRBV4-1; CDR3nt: TGTGCCAGCAGCCAGGGGAGCACCGGGGAGCTGTTTTTT; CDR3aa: CASSQGSTGELFF
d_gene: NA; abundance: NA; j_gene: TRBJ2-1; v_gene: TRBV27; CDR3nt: TGTGCCAGCACCCCGGGGGCGATGAGCTCCTACAATGAGCAGTTCTTC; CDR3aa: CASTPGAMSSYNEQFF
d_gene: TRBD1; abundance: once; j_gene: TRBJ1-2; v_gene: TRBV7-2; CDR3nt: TGTGCCAGCAGCTTAACCCGGACAGGGACTGGCTACACCTTC; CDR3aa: CASSLTRTGTGYTF
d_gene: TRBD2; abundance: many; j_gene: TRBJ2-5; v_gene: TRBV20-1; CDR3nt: TGCAGCGGACTAGCGCAAGAGACCCAGTACTTC; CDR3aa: CSGLAQETQYF
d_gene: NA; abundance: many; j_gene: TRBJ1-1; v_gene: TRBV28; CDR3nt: TGTGCCAGCAGTCTGGAAGGGACTTGGGGTTTAATCACTGAAGCTTTCTTT; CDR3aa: CASSLEGTWGLITEAFF
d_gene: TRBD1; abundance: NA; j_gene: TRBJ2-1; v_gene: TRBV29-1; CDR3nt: TGCAGCGGTCTTGGGACAGGGGATTGGCGGGAGTTTTTCCACAATGAGCAGTTCTTC; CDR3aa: CSGLGTGDWREFFHNEQFF
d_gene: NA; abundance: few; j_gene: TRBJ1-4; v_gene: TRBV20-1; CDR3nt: TGCAGTGCTAGGGATGCAACTAATGAAAAACTGTTTTTT; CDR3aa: CSARDATNEKLFF
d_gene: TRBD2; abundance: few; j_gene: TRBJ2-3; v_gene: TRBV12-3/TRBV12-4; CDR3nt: TGTGCCAGCACCTTGGGACTAGCGGCCCGCACAGATACGCAGTATTTT; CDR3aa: CASTLGLAARTDTQYF
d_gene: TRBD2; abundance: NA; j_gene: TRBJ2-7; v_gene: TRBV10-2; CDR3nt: TGCGCCAGCGCGGGAGGGAATTACGAGCAGTACTTC; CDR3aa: CASAGGNYEQYF
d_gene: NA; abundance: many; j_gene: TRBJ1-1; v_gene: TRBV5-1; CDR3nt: TGCGCCAGCAGCTTGGTACGCCTGAACACTGAAGCTTTCTTT; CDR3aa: CASSLVRLNTEAFF
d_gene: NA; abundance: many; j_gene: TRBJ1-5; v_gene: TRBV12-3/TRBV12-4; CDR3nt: TGTGCCAGCAGTTTCACAGACAATCAGCCCCAGCATTTT; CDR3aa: CASSFTDNQPQHF
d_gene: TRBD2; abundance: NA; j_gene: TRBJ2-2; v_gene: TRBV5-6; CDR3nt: TGTGCCAGCAGCTTGGGGACTAGCGGGATGACTGGGACCGGGGAGCTGTTTTTT; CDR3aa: CASSLGTSGMTGTGELFF
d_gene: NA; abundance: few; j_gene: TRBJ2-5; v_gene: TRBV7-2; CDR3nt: TGTGCCAGCAGCCTCGGGTCCCCCTGGACCCAGTACTTC; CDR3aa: CASSLGSPWTQYF
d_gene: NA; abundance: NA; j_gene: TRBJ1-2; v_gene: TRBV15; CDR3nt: TGTGCCACCAGCAGAGAACGACGTCCGGGCTATGGCTACACCTTC; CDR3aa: CATSRERRPGYGYTF
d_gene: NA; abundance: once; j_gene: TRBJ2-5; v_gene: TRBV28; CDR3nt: TGTGCCAGCAGTCTCTTGCGACCCACCATAGCGGAGACCCAGTACTTC; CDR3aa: CASSLLRPTIAETQYF
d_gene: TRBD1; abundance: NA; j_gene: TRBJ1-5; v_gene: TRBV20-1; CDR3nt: TGCAGTGCTAGAGATCCCCGGACAGGGGGATTAGGAAGCAATCAGCCCCAGCATTTT; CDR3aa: CSARDPRTGGLGSNQPQHF
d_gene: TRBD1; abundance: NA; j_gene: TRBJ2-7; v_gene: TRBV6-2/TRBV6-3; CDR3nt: TGTGCCAGCAGTTACTACAGGGGTTACGAGCAGTACTTC; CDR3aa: CASSYYRGYEQYF
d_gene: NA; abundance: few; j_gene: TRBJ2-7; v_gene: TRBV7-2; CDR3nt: TGTGCCAGCAGCCCCGGGGTAGTTTCCTACGAGCAGTACTTC; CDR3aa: CASSPGVVSYEQYF
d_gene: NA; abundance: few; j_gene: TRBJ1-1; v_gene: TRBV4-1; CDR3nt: TGCGCCAGCAGCCAAGATCCCCTTCAGACTGAAGCTTTCTTT; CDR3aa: CASSQDPLQTEAFF